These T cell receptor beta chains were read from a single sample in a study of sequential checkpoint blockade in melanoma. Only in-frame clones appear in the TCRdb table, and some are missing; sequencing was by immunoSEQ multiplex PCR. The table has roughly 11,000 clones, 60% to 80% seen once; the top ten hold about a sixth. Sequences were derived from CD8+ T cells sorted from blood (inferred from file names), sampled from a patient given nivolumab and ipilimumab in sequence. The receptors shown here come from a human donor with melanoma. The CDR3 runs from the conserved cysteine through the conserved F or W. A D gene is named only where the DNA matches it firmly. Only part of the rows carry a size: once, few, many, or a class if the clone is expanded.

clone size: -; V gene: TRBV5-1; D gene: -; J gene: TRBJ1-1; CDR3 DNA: TGCGCCAGCAGCTTGAGATACACAGCCAGCCCAAACACTGAAGCTTTCTTT; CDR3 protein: CASSLRYTASPNTEAFF
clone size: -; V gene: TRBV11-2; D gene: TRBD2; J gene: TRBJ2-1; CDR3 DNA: TGTGCCAGCAGCCCAGGGACTAGCGGGGGGAATGAGCAGTTCTTC; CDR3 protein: CASSPGTSGGNEQFF
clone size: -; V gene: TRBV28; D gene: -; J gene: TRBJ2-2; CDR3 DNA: TGTGCCAGCAGTCCTCAGTCTACTAGGGCTGCCGGGGAGCTGTTTTTT; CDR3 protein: CASSPQSTRAAGELFF
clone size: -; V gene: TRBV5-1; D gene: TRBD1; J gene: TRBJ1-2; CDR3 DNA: TGCGCCAGCAGCTTAAACTCGGGACAGCCGTATGGCTACACCTTC; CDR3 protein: CASSLNSGQPYGYTF
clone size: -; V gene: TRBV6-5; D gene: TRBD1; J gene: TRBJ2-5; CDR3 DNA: TGTGCCAGCAGTTACCCGGACAGGGTGGGAACCCAGTACTTC; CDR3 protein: CASSYPDRVGTQYF
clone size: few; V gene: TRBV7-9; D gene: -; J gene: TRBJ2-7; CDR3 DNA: TGTGCCAGCGGGCAGGGGGGCTCCTACGAGCAGTACTTC; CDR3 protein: CASGQGGSYEQYF
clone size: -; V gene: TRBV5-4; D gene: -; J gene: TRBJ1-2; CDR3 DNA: TGTGCCAGCAGCCCCCTCAACACGGGAGTCTATGGCTACACCTTC; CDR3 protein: CASSPLNTGVYGYTF
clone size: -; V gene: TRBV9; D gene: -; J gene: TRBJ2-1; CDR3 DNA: TGTGCCAGCAGCCCCCCACTTTGGCGTCGGAGCTCCTACAATGAGCAGTTCTTC; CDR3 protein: CASSPPLWRRSSYNEQFF
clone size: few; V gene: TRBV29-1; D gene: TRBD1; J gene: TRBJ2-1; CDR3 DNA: TGCAGCGTAACCCGGACAGGGTCCTACAATGAGCAGTTCTTC; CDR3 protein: CSVTRTGSYNEQFF
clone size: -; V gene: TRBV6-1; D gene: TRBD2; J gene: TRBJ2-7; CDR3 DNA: TGTGCCATCAGTGAGTCGATCGGGGGGAGCTCCTACGAGCAGTACTTC; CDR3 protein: CAISESIGGSSYEQYF
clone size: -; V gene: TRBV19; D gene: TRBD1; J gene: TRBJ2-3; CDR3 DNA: TGTGCCAGTAGTTACCGGGACAGCTACACAGATACGCAGTATTTT; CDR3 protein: CASSYRDSYTDTQYF
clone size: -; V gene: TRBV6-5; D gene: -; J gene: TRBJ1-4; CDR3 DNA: TGTGCCAGCAGTTACCGGGGGGGCACTAATGAAAAACTGTTTTTT; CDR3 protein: CASSYRGGTNEKLFF
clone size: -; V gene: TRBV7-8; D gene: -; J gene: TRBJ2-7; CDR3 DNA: TGTGCCAGCAGCTTAGGCAGCTACGAGCAGTACTTC; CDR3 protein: CASSLGSYEQYF
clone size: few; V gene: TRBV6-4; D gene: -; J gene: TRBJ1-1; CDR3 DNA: TGTGCCAGCAGTGCAGGGGAGAACACTGAAGCTTTCTTT; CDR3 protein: CASSAGENTEAFF
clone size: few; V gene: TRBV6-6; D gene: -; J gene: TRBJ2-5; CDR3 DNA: TGTGCCAGCAGTACACCATTCGACTACCCGGAGACCCAGTACTTC; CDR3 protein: CASSTPFDYPETQYF
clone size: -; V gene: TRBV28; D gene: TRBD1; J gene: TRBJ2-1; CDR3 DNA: TGTGCCAGCAGTCCCGGGACAGGGAACAATGAGCAGTTCTTC; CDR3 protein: CASSPGTGNNEQFF
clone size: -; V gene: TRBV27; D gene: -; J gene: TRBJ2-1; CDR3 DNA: TGTGCCAGCAGTTTAGGGGTCCGAGGGTGGAATGAGCAGTTCTTC; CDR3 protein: CASSLGVRGWNEQFF
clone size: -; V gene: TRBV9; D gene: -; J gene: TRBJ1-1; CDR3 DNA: TGTGCCAGCAGCGCGGGACACATGAACACTGAAGCTTTCTTT; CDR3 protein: CASSAGHMNTEAFF
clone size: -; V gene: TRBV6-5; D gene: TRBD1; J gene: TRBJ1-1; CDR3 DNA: TGTGCCAGCAGTTATCTAGCAGGGGGTACTGAAGCTTTCTTT; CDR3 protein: CASSYLAGGTEAFF
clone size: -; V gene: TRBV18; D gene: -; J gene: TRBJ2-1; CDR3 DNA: TGTGCCAGCTCACCAAGACCGCTAGCATACGAGCAGTTCTTC; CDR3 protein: CASSPRPLAYEQFF
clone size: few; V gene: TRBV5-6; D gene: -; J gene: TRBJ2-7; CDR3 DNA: TGTGCCAGCAGCTTATTCCCCCAAGACAGGAGCTCCTACGAGCAGTACTTC; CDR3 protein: CASSLFPQDRSSYEQYF
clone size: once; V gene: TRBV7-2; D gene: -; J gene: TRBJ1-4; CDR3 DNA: TGTGCCAGCAGCCACCGGATTTCACGAGGAGAAAAACTGTTTTTT; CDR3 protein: CASSHRISRGEKLFF
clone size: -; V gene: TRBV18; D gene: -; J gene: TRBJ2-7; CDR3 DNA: TGTGCCAGCTCATCCATCCATTACGAACGCGGCGAGCAGTACTTC; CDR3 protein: CASSSIHYERGEQYF
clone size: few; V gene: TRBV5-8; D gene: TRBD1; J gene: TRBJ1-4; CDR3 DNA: TGTGCCAGCAGCTTCCGGGACAGGGGGATCGCCGAACTGTTTTTT; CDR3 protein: CASSFRDRGIAELFF
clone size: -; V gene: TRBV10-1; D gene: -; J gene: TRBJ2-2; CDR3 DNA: TGCGCCAGCAGTGAACTAGAAACTGGGGAGCTGTTTTTT; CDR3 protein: CASSELETGELFF
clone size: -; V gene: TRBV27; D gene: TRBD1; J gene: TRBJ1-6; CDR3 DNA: TGTGCCAGCAGTATTACCGGGACAGGGACCTATAATTCACCCCTCCACTTT; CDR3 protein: CASSITGTGTYNSPLHF
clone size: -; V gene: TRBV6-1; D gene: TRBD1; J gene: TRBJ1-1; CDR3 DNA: TGTGCCAGCATCGGGACAGTTAGTCCCAACACTGAAGCTTTCTTT; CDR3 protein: CASIGTVSPNTEAFF
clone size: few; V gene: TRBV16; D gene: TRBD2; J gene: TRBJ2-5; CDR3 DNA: TGTGCCAGCAGCCACCCGGGACTACAAGAGACCCAGTACTTC; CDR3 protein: CASSHPGLQETQYF
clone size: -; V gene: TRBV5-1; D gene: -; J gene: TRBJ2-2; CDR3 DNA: TGCGCCAGCAATGAGGGGGACCGATACACCGGGGAGCTGTTTTTT; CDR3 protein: CASNEGDRYTGELFF
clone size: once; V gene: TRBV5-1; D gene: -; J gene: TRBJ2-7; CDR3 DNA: TGCGCCAGCAGCTTGACGGGCTACGAGCAGTACTTC; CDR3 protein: CASSLTGYEQYF
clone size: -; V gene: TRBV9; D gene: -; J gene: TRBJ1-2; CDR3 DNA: TGTGCCAGCAGCGTAGCCAGGGGAGAGGTCTATGGCTACACCTTC; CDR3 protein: CASSVARGEVYGYTF
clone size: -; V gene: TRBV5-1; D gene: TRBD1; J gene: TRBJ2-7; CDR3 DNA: TGCGCCAGCAGCGAAGACAGGGGTTACGAGCAGTACTTC; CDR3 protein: CASSEDRGYEQYF
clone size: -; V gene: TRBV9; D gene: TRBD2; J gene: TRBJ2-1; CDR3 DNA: TGTGCCAGCAGCGTAAAAGCGGGGGGGCCCAGGGGCTACAATGAGCAGTTCTTC; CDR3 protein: CASSVKAGGPRGYNEQFF
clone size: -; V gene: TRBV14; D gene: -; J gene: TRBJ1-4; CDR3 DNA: TGTGCCAGCAGCCAACGTGCTCCGGGACAAGGGTTTTTT; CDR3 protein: CASSQRAPGQGFF
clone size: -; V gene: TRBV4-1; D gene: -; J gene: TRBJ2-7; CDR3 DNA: TGCGCCAGCAGCCATGCCCTAGCATCCTATTACGAGCAGTACTTC; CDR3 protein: CASSHALASYYEQYF
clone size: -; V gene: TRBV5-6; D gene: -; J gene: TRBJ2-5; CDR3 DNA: TGTGCCAGCAGCCCCGTGGCTGCAGAGACCCAGTACTTC; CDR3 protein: CASSPVAAETQYF
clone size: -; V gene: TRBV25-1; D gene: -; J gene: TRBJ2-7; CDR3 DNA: TGTGCCAGCAGTGAGGACACCTCCTACGAGCAGTACTTC; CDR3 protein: CASSEDTSYEQYF
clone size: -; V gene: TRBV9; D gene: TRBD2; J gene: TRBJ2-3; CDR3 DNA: TGTGCCAGCAGCACCAGCGGGGGGGCCCCAGATACGCAGTATTTT; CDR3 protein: CASSTSGGAPDTQYF
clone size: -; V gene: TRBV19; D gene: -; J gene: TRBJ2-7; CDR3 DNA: TGTGCCAGTATGGGGACAACTTTAACTGACGAGCAGTACTTC; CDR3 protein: CASMGTTLTDEQYF
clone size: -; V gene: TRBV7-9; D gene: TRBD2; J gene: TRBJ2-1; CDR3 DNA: TGTGCCAGCAGCATAGGGACTAACTACAATGAGCAGTTCTTC; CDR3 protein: CASSIGTNYNEQFF
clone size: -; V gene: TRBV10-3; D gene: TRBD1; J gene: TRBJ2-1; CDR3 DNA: TGTGCCATCAGTACCGGGACAGGGATCAATGAGCAGTTCTTC; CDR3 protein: CAISTGTGINEQFF
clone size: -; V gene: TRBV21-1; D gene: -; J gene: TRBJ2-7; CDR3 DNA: TGTGCCAGCAGCAAAGTTGCGGGGTCCTCCTACGAGCAGTACTTC; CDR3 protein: CASSKVAGSSYEQYF
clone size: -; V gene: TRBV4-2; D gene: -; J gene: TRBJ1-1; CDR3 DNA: TGTGCCAGCAGCCAAGAGACAGGTCCCATGAACACTGAAGCTTTCTTT; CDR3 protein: CASSQETGPMNTEAFF
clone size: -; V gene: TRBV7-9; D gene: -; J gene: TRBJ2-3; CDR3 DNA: TGTGCCAGCACTCCTGGAGGGGTTAGCACAGATACGCAGTATTTT; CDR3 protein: CASTPGGVSTDTQYF
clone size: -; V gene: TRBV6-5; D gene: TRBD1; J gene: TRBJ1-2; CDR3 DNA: TGTGCCAGCAGGGCCGGGACAGGGGGCTACTATGGCTACACCTTC; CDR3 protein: CASRAGTGGYYGYTF
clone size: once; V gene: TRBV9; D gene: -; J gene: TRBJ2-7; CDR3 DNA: TGTGCCAGCAGCGTAGGTCTTTCCTACGAGCAGTACTTC; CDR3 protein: CASSVGLSYEQYF
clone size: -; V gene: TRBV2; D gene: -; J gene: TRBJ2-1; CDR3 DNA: TGTGCCAGCAGTGTCAACAATGAGCAGTTCTTC; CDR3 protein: CASSVNNEQFF
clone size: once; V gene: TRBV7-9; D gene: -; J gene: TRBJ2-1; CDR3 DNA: TGTGCCAGCAGCGGGACTGGTAGCTCCTACAATGAGCAGTTCTTC; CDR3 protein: CASSGTGSSYNEQFF
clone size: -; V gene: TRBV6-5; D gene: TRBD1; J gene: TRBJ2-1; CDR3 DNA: TGTGCCAGCAGCCCTGGGGACAGCTCCTACAATGAGCAGTTCTTC; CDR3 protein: CASSPGDSSYNEQFF
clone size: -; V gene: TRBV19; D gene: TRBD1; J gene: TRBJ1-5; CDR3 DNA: TGTGCCAGTACCCCGGACAGGCAGAGCATTTTACCCAATCAGCCCCAGCACTTT; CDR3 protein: CASTPDRQSILPNQPQHF
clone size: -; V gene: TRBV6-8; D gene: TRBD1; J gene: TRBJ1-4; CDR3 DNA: TGTGCCAGCAGTCAAGGGACAGGGGCTGAAAAACTGTTTTTT; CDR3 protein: CASSQGTGAEKLFF
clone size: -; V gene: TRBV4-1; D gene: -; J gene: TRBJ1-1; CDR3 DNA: TGCGCCAGCAGCCGCGGCACGGACCGGGGATTTGAAGCTTTCTTT; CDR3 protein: CASSRGTDRGFEAFF
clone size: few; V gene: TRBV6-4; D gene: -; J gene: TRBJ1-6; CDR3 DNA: TGTGCCAGCAGTGACTCAGCTTCCGCCGGGTCACCCCTCCACTTT; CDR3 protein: CASSDSASAGSPLHF
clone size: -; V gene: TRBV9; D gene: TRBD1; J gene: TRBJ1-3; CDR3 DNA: TGTGCCAGCAGCGATAGTCTGAACAGGGGTTCAGCTGGAAACACCATATATTTT; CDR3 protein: CASSDSLNRGSAGNTIYF
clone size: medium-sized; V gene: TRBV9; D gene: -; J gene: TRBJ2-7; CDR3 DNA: TGTGCCAGCATCGGCGAGCAGTACTTC; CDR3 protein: CASIGEQYF
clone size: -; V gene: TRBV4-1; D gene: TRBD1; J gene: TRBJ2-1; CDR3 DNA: TGCGCCAGCAGCCAAGACCAGGGGGCCTACAATGAGCAGTTCTTC; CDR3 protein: CASSQDQGAYNEQFF
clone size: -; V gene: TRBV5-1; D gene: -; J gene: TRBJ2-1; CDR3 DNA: TGCGCCAGCAACTTGGCAGACAATGAGCAGTTCTTC; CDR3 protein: CASNLADNEQFF
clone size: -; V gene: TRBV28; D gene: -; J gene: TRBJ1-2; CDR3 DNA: TGTGCCAGCAGTTTATACGTAGGCCACTATGGCGGCTACACCTTC; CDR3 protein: CASSLYVGHYGGYTF